Listed here are 15 T cell receptor beta chains from one sample, sequenced in a study of siplizumab effects on memory and regulatory T cells. Assay: immunoSEQ multiplex PCR; the TCRdb copy retains only in-frame clones and omits some. The profile shows about 110,000 clones, about 91% of them singletons. Sequencing was done on a sample of Tregs sorted from blood. The origin of the receptors is a human donor in good health.

The chain couples TRBV5-6 to TRBJ2-5, with D perhaps matching TRBD1 (5 bases). Germline CDR1 reads SGHDT; CDR2 reads YYEEEE. The CDR3 is 14 residues long. Trimming removed 4 bases from V and 4 bases from J, with 14 bases in between. The chain's CDR3 is CASSEAGRGETQYF. In nucleotides, the CDR3 is TGTGCCAGCAGCGAGGCCGGAAGGGGAGAGACCCAGTACTTC.

CDR3 loop: CASSLGAGNTEAFF. The CDR3 DNA reads as TGTGCCAGCAGCTTAGGGGCCGGGAACACTGAAGCTTTCTTT. The J gene is TRBJ1-1, the V gene TRBV7-3; the D gene is possibly TRBD1 (5 bases). The CDR3 spans 14 residues. CDR1 and CDR2 (germline): SGHTA, FQGTGA. Deletions cut 2 bases from V and 1 base from J, with 8 bases between.

J is TRBJ2-7 and V is TRBV6-5; 7 bases agree with TRBD1. After removal of 0 bases from V and 2 bases from J, the junction contained 4 bases not matched to a gene. Looked up from germline, CDR1 is MNHEY and CDR2 is SVGAGI. The CDR3 spans 15 residues. CDR3 in DNA: TGTGCCAGCAGTTACTCTGGGACAGAGGCCTACGAGCAGTACTTC. It codes for CASSYSGTEAYEQYF.

The J gene is TRBJ2-7, the V gene TRBV27; the match to TRBD2 covers 8 bases. This CDR3 is built from 15 residues. Germline V gene lookup returns CDR1 MNHEY and CDR2 SMNVEV (reference sequence). The V and J ends lost 4 bases and 0 bases, in that order; junction bases with no gene match: 5. CDR3 sequence: CASSSGGEGSYEQYF. DNA for the CDR3: TGTGCCAGCAGTTCCGGGGGGGAGGGCTCCTACGAGCAGTACTTC.

V gene TRBV5-1 combines with J gene TRBJ1-6, with D unresolved. Germline CDR1 reads SGHRS; CDR2 reads YFSETQ. The CDR3 totals 14 residues. V lost 5 bases, J lost 9 bases, and 15 bases lay in between. The DNA of the CDR3 is TGCGCCAGCAGACCCCGGGTAGTAGGTTCACCCCTCCACTTT. It is translated as CASRPRVVGSPLHF.

This clone was recorded once. The V gene is TRBV29-1, the J gene TRBJ2-3, with 7 bases matching TRBD1. Germline loops: CDR1 SQVTM, CDR2 ANQGSEA. V was clipped by 8 bases and J by 2 bases; unmatched bases: 7. The CDR3 extends over 13 amino acids. CDR3 nucleotide sequence: TGCAGCACGGGACAGAGGAACACAGATACGCAGTATTTT. Translation gives CSTGQRNTDTQYF.

This chain uses TRBV18 with TRBJ1-1; D ambiguous. The germline CDR1 and CDR2 sequences are KGHSH and LQKENI. The ends were cut back, 5 bases at V and 0 bases at J, with 13 bases in the middle. The CDR3 covers 15 residues. The CDR3 region is CASSAQSGVNTEAFF. The CDR3 coding sequence is TGTGCCAGCTCAGCACAGAGTGGGGTGAACACTGAAGCTTTCTTT.

V usage is TRBV6-1 and J usage is TRBJ2-7; D uncertain. This CDR3 comprises 11 residues. Per germline, CDR1 MNHNS and CDR2 SASEGT. V lost 6 bases, J lost 3 bases, and 6 bases lay in between. In nucleotides, the CDR3 is TGTGCCAGCAGGCTCAACTACGAGCAGTACTTC. Amino acids: CASRLNYEQYF.

J is TRBJ1-1 and V is TRBV9, with 8 bases fitting TRBD1. The trim removed 4 bases at V and 4 bases at J, leaving 6 bases unmatched. This CDR3 has 14 amino acids. CDR1 SGDLS and CDR2 YYNGEE come from the germline V gene. CDR3: CASSPGQGRTEAFF. Here the CDR3 DNA reads TGTGCCAGCAGCCCAGGACAGGGACGCACTGAAGCTTTCTTT.

This clone showed up just a few times. J is TRBJ1-1 and V is TRBV11-2; D gene ambiguous. Germline V gene lookup returns CDR1 SGHAT and CDR2 FQNNGV. This CDR3 region has 12 residues. V was cut by 5 bases and J by 4 bases, with 8 bases left in between. CDR3 DNA sequence: TGTGCCAGCAGCAACCTAGCCACTGAAGCTTTCTTT. Translation: CASSNLATEAFF.

The V gene is TRBV5-4, the J gene TRBJ2-3; tentative D call: TRBD2 (5 bases). Germline V lookup: CDR1 SGHNT, CDR2 YYREEE (reference sequence). The CDR3 loop spans 13 amino acids. The V end lost 2 bases, the J end lost 3 bases, and 7 bases lay between the germline ends. As DNA, the CDR3 is TGTGCCAGCAGCTTTGGCGGGACAGATACGCAGTATTTT. This translates into CASSFGGTDTQYF. Using reference TRBV5-4 and TRBJ2-3 for the parts outside the CDR3, the full variable domain is ETGVTQSPTHLIKTRGQQVTLRCSSQSGHNTVSWYQQALGQGPQFIFQYYREEENGRGNFPPRFSGLQFPNYSSELNVNALELDDSALYLCASSFGGTDTQYFGPGTRLTVL.

This clone appeared once. This chain joins TRBV7-9 and TRBJ1-1; TRBD1 matches at 7 bases. With 3 bases clipped from V and 4 bases from J, the junction kept 8 bases outside the gene matches. Germline lookup yields CDR1 SEHNR and CDR2 FQNEAQ (reference sequence). The CDR3 is 15 residues long. In DNA form, the CDR3 reads TGTGCCAGCAGCTTTAATAGGGGGCCGGGCACTGAAGCTTTCTTT. As protein: CASSFNRGPGTEAFF.

The CDR3 protein is CASSPQGTGETQYF. The CDR3 DNA sequence: TGTGCCAGCAGTCCCCAGGGGACGGGGGAGACCCAGTACTTC. The chain has TRBV2 and TRBJ2-5; D perhaps matches TRBD1 (6 bases). V was clipped by 5 bases and J by 5 bases, with 15 bases between them. The CDR3 runs 14 residues. In germline, CDR1 is SNHLY, CDR2 FYNNEI. Together with reference TRBV2 and TRBJ2-5, the CDR3 gives the full variable domain: EPEVTQTPSHQVTQMGQEVILRCVPISNHLYFYWYRQILGQKVEFLVSFYNNEISEKSEIFDDQFSVERPDGSNFTLKIRSTKLEDSAMYFCASSPQGTGETQYFGPGTRLLVL.

The rearrangement joins TRBV7-3 to TRBJ2-2; the D is unclear. The CDR3 extends over 14 amino acids. V lost 3 bases, J lost 2 bases, and 7 bases lay in between. Germline assignment: CDR1 SGHTA and CDR2 FQGTGA. The DNA for the CDR3 is TGTGCCAGCAGCTTTCAGCATAACACCGGGGAGCTGTTTTTT. This sequence encodes CASSFQHNTGELFF. Variable domain in full (rest from reference TRBV7-3 and TRBJ2-2): GAGVSQTPSNKVTEKGKYVELRCDPISGHTALYWYRQSLGQGPEFLIYFQGTGAADDSGLPNDRFFAVRPEGSVSTLKIQRTERGDSAVYLCASSFQHNTGELFFGEGSRLTVL.

The chain combines TRBV7-6 with TRBJ1-6; D uncertain. The V and J ends lost 1 base and 9 bases respectively, with 10 bases between them. The CDR3 totals 14 residues. CDR1 SGHVS and CDR2 FNYEAQ come from the germline V gene. CDR3 coding DNA: TGTGCCAGCAGCTTAGATACAAGCGGTTCACCCCTCCACTTT. Translating it yields CASSLDTSGSPLHF. Full variable domain (missing parts from reference TRBV7-6 and TRBJ1-6): GAGVSQSPRYKVTKRGQDVALRCDPISGHVSLYWYRQALGQGPEFLTYFNYEAQQDKSGLPNDRFSAERPEGSISTLTIQRTEQRDSAMYRCASSLDTSGSPLHFGNGTRLTVT.